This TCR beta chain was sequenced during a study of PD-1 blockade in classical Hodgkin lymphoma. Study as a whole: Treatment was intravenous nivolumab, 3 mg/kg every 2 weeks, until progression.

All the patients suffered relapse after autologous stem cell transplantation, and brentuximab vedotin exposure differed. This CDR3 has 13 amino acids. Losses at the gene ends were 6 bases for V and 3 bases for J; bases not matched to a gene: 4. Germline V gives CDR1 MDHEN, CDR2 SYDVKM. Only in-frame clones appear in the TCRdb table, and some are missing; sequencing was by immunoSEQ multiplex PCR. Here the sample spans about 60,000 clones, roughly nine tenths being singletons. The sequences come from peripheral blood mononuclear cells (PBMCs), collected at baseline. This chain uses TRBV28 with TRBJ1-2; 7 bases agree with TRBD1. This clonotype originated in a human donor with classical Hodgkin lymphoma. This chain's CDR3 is CASSRQGYYGYTF. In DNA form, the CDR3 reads TGTGCCAGCAGCCGACAGGGCTACTATGGCTACACCTTC.